This T cell receptor beta chain appears in the sequencing data of a study of monozygotic twins with inflammatory bowel disease. The CDR3 length is 14 residues. Germline V lookup: CDR1 SGHKS, CDR2 YYEKEE (reference sequence). Whole-blood RNA isolation (total RNA) proceeded without T cell sorting. UMIs that included a 6-nucleotide sample barcode were added by template switching, which took place during cDNA synthesis. TCRdb re-called the 5' RACE reads; every CDR3 protein appears as one record, without DNA. The repertoire table contains approximately 400,000 distinct CDR3 sequences. Sequencing was performed on blood. This chain joins TRBV5-5 and TRBJ2-7. The clonotype originates from a human donor with ulcerative colitis or Crohn's disease, or a healthy co-twin of an affected twin (not recorded which). CDR3 residues: CASTRSGMPYEQYF.